What follows describes a single T cell receptor (beta chain). The sample is drawn from a study of technical replicates of blood from a few donors. CDR1 and CDR2 from the germline V gene are SGDLS and YYNGEE. The CDR3 has 14 amino acids. J lost 0 bases, V lost 4 bases, and 4 bases had no gene match. Method: immunoSEQ multiplex PCR; TCRdb's copy keeps in-frame clones and lacks some. The table records around 71,000 clones, roughly 92% of them present only once. Material for sequencing was T cells isolated from PBMCs. This TCR derives from a human donor in good health. The chain recombines TRBV9 with TRBJ2-7; the match to TRBD2 covers 7 bases. The CDR3 loop reads CASSWTSSSYEQYF. The CDR3 DNA sequence: TGTGCCAGCAGCTGGACTAGTAGCTCCTACGAGCAGTACTTC.